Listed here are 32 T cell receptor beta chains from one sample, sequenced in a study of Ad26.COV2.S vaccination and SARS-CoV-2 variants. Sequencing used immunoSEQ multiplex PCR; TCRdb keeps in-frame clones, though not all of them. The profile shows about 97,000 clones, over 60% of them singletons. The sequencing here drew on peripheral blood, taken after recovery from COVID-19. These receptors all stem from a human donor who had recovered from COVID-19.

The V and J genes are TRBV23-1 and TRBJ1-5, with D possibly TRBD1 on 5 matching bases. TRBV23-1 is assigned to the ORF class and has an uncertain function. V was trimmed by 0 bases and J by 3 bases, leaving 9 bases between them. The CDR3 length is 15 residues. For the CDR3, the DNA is TGCGCCAGCAGTCAATCTGGGGGGATCAATCAGCCCCAGCATTTT. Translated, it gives CASSQSGGINQPQHF.

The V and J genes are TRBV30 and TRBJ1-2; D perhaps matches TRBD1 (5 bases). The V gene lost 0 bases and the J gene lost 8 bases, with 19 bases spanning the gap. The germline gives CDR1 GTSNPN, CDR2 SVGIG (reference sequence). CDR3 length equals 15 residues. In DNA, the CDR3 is TGTGCCTGGAGTGTATACATTACCGGGACTAAGGGCTACACCTTC. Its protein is CAWSVYITGTKGYTF.

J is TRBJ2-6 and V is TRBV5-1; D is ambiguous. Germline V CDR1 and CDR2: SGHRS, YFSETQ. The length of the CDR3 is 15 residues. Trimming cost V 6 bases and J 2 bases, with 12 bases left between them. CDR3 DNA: TGCGCCAGCACATTTAGAAGGGCTGGGGCCAACGTCCTGACTTTC. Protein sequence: CASTFRRAGANVLTF.

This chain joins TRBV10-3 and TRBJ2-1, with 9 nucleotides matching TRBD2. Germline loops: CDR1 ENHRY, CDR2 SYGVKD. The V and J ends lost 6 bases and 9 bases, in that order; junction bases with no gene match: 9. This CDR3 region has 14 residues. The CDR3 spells CAIRLAGVDGEQFF. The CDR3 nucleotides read TGTGCCATCAGATTAGCGGGGGTTGATGGTGAGCAGTTCTTC.

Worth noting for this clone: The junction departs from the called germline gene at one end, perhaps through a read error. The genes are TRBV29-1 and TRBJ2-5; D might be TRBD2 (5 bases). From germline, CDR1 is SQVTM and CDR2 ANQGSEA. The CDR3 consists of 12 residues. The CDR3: CSVQELEETQYF. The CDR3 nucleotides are TGCAGCGTTCAAGAACTAGAAGAGACCCAGTACTTC.

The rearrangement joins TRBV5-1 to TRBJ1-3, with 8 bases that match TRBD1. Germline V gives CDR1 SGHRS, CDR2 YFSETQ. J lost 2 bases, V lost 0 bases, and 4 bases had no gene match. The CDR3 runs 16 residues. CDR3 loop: CASSLAPGQAGNTIYF. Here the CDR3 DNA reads TGCGCCAGCAGCTTGGCCCCGGGACAGGCTGGAAACACCATATATTTT.

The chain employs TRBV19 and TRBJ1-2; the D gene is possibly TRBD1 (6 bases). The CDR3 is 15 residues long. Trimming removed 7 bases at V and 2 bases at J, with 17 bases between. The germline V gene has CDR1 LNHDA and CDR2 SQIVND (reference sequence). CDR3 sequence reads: CASTRQDARNYGYTF. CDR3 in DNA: TGTGCCAGTACCCGACAGGACGCACGAAACTATGGCTACACCTTC.

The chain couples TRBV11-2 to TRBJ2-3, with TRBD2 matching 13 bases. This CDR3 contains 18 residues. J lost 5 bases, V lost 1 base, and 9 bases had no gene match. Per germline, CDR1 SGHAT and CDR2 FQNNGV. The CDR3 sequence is CASSLVGQTSGGIDTQYF. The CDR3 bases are TGTGCCAGCAGCTTAGTGGGTCAGACTAGCGGGGGGATAGATACGCAGTATTTT. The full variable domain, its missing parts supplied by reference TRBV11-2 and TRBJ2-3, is EAGVAQSPRYKIIEKRQSVAFWCNPISGHATLYWYQQILGQGPKLLIQFQNNGVVDDSQLPKDRFSAERLKGVDSTLKIQPAKLEDSAVYLCASSLVGQTSGGIDTQYFGPGTRLTVL.

CDR3 nucleotides: TGCGCCAGCAGTGCCAGCGGGGGGGCCAGGGAGACCCAGTACTTC. The encoded protein is CASSASGGARETQYF. The V and J genes are TRBV10-2 and TRBJ2-5, with 10 nucleotides matching TRBD2. The germline V gene encodes CDR1 WSHSY and CDR2 SAAADI. The CDR3 runs to 15 residues. Trimming cost V 4 bases and J 5 bases; bases outside gene matches: 7.

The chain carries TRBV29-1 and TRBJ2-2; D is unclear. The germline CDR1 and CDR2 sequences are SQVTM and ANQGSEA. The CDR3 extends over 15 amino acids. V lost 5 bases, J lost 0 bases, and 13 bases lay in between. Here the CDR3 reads CSVLVVGANTGELFF. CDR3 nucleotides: TGCAGCGTTTTAGTTGTGGGCGCGAACACCGGGGAGCTGTTTTTT.

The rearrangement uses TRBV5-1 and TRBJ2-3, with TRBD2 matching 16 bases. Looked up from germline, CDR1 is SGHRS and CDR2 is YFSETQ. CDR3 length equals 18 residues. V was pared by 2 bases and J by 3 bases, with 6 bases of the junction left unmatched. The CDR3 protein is CASSFLPGLAGGTDTQYF. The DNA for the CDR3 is TGCGCCAGCAGCTTTCTCCCGGGACTAGCGGGGGGGACAGATACGCAGTATTTT.

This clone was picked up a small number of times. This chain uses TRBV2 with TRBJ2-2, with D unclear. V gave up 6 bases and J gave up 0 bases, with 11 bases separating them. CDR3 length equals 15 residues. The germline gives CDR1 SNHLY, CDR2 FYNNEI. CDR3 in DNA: TGTGCCAGCAGGGAGAGTATCGCGAACACCGGGGAGCTGTTTTTT. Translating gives CASRESIANTGELFF.

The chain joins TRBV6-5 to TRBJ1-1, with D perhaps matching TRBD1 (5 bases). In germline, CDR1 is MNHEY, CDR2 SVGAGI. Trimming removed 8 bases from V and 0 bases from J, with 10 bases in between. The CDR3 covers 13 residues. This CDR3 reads CASQGRVNTEAFF. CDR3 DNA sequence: TGTGCCAGCCAGGGCAGGGTGAACACTGAAGCTTTCTTT.

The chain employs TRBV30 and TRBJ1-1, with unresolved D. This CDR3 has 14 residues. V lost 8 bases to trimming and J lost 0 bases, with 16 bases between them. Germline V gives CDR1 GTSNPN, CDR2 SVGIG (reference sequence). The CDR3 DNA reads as TGTGCCCGAGCGGACGGCATCATGAACACTGAAGCTTTCTTT. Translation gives CARADGIMNTEAFF.

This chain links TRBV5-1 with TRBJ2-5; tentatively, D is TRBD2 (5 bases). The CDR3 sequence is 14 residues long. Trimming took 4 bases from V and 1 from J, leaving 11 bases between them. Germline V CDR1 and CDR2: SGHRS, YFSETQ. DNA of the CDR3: TGCGCCAGCAGCAAAACTAGTTCCCAAGAGACCCAGTACTTC. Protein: CASSKTSSQETQYF. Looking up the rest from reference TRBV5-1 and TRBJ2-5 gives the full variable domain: KAGVTQTPRYLIKTRGQQVTLSCSPISGHRSVSWYQQTPGQGLQFLFEYFSETQRNKGNFPGRFSGRQFSNSRSEMNVSTLELGDSALYLCASSKTSSQETQYFGPGTRLLVL.

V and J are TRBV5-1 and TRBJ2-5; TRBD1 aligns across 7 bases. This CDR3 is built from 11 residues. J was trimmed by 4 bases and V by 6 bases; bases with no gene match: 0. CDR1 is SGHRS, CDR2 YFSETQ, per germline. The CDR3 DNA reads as TGCGCCAGCACAGGGGGAGAGACCCAGTACTTC. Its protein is CASTGGETQYF.

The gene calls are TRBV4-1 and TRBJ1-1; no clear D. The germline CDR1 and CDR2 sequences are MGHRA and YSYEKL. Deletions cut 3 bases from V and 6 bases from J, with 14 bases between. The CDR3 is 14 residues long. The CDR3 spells CASSQIPPRAEAFF. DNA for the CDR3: TGCGCCAGCAGCCAGATACCCCCCCGGGCTGAAGCTTTCTTT.

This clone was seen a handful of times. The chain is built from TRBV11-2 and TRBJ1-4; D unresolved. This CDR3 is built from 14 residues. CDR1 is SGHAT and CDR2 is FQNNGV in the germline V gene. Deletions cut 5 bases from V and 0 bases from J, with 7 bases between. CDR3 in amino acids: CASSPGPTNEKLFF. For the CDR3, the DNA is TGTGCCAGCAGCCCGGGTCCAACTAATGAAAAACTGTTTTTT. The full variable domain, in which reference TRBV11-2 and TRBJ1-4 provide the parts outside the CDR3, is EAGVAQSPRYKIIEKRQSVAFWCNPISGHATLYWYQQILGQGPKLLIQFQNNGVVDDSQLPKDRFSAERLKGVDSTLKIQPAKLEDSAVYLCASSPGPTNEKLFFGSGTQLSVL.

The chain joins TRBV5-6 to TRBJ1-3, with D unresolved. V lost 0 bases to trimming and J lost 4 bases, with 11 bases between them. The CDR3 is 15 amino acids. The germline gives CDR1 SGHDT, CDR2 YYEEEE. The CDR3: CASSLGAFTGNTIYF. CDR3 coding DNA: TGTGCCAGCAGCTTGGGAGCTTTTACAGGAAACACCATATATTTT.

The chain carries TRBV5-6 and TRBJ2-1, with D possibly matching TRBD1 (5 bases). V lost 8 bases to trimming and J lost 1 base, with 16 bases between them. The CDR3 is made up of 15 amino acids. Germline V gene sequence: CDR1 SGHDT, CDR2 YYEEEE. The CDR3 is CASSTDRYSYNEQFF. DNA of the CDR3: TGTGCCAGTTCGACAGACCGTTATTCCTACAATGAGCAGTTCTTC. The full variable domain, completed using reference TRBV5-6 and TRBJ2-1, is DAGVTQSPTHLIKTRGQQVTLRCSPKSGHDTVSWYQQALGQGPQFIFQYYEEEERQRGNFPDRFSGHQFPNYSSELNVNALLLGDSALYLCASSTDRYSYNEQFFGPGTRLTVL.

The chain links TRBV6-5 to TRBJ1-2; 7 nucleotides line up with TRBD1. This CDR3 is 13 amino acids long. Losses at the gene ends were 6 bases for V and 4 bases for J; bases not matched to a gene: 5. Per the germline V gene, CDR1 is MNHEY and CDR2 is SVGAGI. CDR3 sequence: CASRPTGIYGYTF. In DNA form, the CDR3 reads TGTGCCAGCAGGCCGACAGGGATCTATGGCTACACCTTC.

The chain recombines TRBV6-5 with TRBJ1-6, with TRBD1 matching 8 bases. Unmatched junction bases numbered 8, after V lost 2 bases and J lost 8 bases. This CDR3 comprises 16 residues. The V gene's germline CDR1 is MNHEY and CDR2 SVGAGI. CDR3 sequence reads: CASSYGIRGLDSPLHF. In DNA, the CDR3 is TGTGCCAGCAGTTACGGAATCAGGGGGCTGGATTCACCCCTCCACTTT.

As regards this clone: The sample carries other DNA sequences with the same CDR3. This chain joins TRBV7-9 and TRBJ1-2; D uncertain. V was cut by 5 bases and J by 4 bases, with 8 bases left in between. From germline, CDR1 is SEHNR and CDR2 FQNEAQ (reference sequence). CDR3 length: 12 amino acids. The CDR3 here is CASSRDGYGYTF. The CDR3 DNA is TGTGCCAGCAGCCGCGATGGCTATGGCTACACCTTC.

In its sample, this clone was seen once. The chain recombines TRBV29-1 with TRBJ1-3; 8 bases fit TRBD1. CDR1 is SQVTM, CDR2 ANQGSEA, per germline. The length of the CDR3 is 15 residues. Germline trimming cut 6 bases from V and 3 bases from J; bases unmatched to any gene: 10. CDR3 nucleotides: TGCAGCGTCCTACTCGGACAGGGAGGTGGAAACACCATATATTTT. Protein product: CSVLLGQGGGNTIYF. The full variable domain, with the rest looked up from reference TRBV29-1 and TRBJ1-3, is SAVISQKPSRDICQRGTSLTIQCQVDSQVTMMFWYRQQPGQSLTLIATANQGSEATYESGFVIDKFPISRPNLTFSTLTVSNMSPEDSSIYLCSVLLGQGGGNTIYFGEGSWLTVV.

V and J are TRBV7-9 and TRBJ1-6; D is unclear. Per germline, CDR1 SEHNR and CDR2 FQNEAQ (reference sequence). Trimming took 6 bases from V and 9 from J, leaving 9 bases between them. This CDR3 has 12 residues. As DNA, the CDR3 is TGTGCCAGCAGTTCCCTAAGTTCACCCCTCCACTTT. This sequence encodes CASSSLSSPLHF.

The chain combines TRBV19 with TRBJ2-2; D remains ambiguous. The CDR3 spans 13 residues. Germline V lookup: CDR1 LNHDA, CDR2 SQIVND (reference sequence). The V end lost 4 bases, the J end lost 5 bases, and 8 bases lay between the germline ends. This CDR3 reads CASSTGWTGELFF. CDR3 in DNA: TGTGCCAGTAGTACTGGGTGGACCGGGGAGCTGTTTTTT.

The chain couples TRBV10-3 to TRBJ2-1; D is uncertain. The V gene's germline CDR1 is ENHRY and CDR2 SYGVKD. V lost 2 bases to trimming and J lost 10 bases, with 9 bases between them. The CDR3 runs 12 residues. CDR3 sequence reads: CAISEKDREQFF. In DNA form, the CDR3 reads TGTGCCATCAGTGAGAAGGATAGGGAGCAGTTCTTC.

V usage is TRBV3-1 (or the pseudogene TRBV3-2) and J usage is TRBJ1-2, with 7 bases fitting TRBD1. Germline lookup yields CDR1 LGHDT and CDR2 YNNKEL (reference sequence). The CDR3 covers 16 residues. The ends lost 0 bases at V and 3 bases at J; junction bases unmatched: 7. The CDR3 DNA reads TGTGCCAGCAGCCAAGACGGGACAGCTGGCTACTATGGCTACACCTTC. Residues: CASSQDGTAGYYGYTF.

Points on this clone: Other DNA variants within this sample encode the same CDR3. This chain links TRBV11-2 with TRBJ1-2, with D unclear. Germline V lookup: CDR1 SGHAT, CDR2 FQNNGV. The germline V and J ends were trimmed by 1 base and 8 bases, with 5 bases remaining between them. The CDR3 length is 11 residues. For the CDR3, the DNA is TGTGCCAGCAGCTTAGGGGGAGGCTACACCTTC. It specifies CASSLGGGYTF. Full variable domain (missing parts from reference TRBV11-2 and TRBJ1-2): EAGVAQSPRYKIIEKRQSVAFWCNPISGHATLYWYQQILGQGPKLLIQFQNNGVVDDSQLPKDRFSAERLKGVDSTLKIQPAKLEDSAVYLCASSLGGGYTFGSGTRLTVV.

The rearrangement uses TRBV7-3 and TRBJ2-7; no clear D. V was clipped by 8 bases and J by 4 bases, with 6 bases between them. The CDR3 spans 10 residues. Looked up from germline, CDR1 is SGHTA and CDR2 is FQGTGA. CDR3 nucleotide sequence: TGTGCCAGCCCCCGATACGAGCAGTACTTC. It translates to CASPRYEQYF.

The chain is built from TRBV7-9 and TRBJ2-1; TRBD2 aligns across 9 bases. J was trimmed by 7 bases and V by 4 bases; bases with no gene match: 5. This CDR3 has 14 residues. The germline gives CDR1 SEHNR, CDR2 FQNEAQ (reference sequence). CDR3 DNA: TGTGCCAGCAGCTCCGCGGGGGGGCGGAATGAGCAGTTCTTC. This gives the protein CASSSAGGRNEQFF.

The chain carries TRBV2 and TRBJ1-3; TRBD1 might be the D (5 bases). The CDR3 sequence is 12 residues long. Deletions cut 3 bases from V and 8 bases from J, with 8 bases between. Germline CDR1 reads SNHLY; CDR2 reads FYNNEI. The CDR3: CASSEGGYTIYF. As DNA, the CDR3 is TGTGCCAGCAGTGAGGGGGGGTACACCATATATTTT.